The rows below give T cell receptor beta chains drawn from one sample of a study of cytotoxic CD8 clonotypes in ibrutinib-treated CLL. Generated by immunoSEQ multiplex PCR, the TCRdb table keeps only in-frame clones and is missing some. The sample carries 120,000 to 150,000 clones, 77% recorded once. Material: PBMCs, obtained after 12 months of ibrutinib treatment. The receptors stem from a human donor with chronic lymphocytic leukemia. The CDR3 runs from the conserved cysteine through the conserved F or W. D genes are given only for firm matches. Clone size is not always given. Where it is, it says once, few, many or a class for expanded clones.

CDR3 length,clone size,V gene,D gene,J gene,CDR3 DNA,CDR3 protein
14,NA,TRBV2,NA,TRBJ2-5,TGTGCCAGCAGTGATGAGGGAGCACGAGAGACCCAGTACTTC,CASSDEGARETQYF
16,many,TRBV7-9,NA,TRBJ2-5,TGTGCCAGCAGCTTGGGAAGGGTGCCGGGTTGGGAGACCCAGTACTTC,CASSLGRVPGWETQYF
18,few,TRBV4-2,NA,TRBJ2-7,TGTGCCAGCAGCGGGCGACTTAGGGGGACCGAGAGCTCCTACGAGCAGTACTTC,CASSGRLRGTESSYEQYF
14,NA,TRBV4-3,TRBD2,TRBJ2-1,TGCGCCAGCAGCCAAGAACTAGCGGGAGATGAGCAGTTCTTC,CASSQELAGDEQFF
14,NA,TRBV2,NA,TRBJ1-1,TGTGCCAGCAGCCCCGAGGGGGGAGTCACTGAAGCTTTCTTT,CASSPEGGVTEAFF
14,NA,TRBV11-2,NA,TRBJ2-2,TGTGCCAGCAGCTTCGGCAGGGCGGTCGGGGAGCTGTTTTTT,CASSFGRAVGELFF
11,NA,TRBV28,NA,TRBJ1-5,TGTGCCAGCAGTTTCGGGCTGCCCCAGCATTTT,CASSFGLPQHF
13,NA,TRBV11-1,NA,TRBJ2-7,TGTGCCAGCAGCCTTGGCCCCGCGGGGGCTCAGTACTTC,CASSLGPAGAQYF
15,NA,TRBV6-5,TRBD2,TRBJ2-4,TGTGCCAGCAGCCCGGGAGGGCTCGTGATAAACATTCAGTACTTC,CASSPGGLVINIQYF
16,once,TRBV2,TRBD2,TRBJ2-7,TGTGCCACCCGAACTAGCGGCCCCCTACCATCCTACGAGCAGTACTTC,CATRTSGPLPSYEQYF
13,NA,TRBV28,NA,TRBJ2-7,TGTGCCAGCAGCAGGGACACTACCTACGAGCAGTACTTC,CASSRDTTYEQYF
16,few,TRBV10-3,TRBD2,TRBJ2-5,TGTGCCATCAGTGGGCTAGCGGGAGGACCCCAAGAGACCCAGTACTTC,CAISGLAGGPQETQYF
15,NA,TRBV5-1,TRBD2,TRBJ2-1,TGCGCCAGCAACTTAGGGACTAGCAGTACCAATGAGCAGTTCTTC,CASNLGTSSTNEQFF
17,NA,TRBV11-2,NA,TRBJ2-7,TGTGCCAGCAGCTCCCAAACCCCGCGGGGACCTCAAGGGGAGCAGTACTTC,CASSSQTPRGPQGEQYF
15,NA,TRBV5-1,NA,TRBJ2-3,TGCGCCAGCACAATTCGGGGGCCGCCCACAGATACGCAGTATTTT,CASTIRGPPTDTQYF
13,NA,TRBV18,NA,TRBJ2-5,TGTGCCAGCTCAGCAGTAAACCAAGAGACCCAGTACTTC,CASSAVNQETQYF
15,NA,TRBV28,TRBD1,TRBJ2-1,TGTGCCAGCAGTTTAGCCGGGACAGGGGTCAATGAGCAGTTCTTC,CASSLAGTGVNEQFF
15,NA,TRBV11-3,TRBD1,TRBJ2-7,TGTGCCAGCAGCTTAGACCGGGACAGTACCTACGAGCAGTACTTC,CASSLDRDSTYEQYF
15,NA,TRBV6-5,NA,TRBJ2-6,TGTGCCAGCAGTTCGGCCAGCTCTGGGGCCAACGTCCTGACTTTC,CASSSASSGANVLTF
14,once,TRBV6-5,TRBD2,TRBJ2-7,TGTGCCAGCAGTCTAGCGGGAGGCTCCTACGAGCAGTACTTC,CASSLAGGSYEQYF
16,few,TRBV21-1,NA,TRBJ2-1,TGTGCCAGCAGCAAACGGCGGGGGAGATCCTACAATGAGCAGTTCTTC,CASSKRRGRSYNEQFF
13,NA,TRBV7-9,NA,TRBJ2-2,TGTGCCAGCCCCCAGGGGGGCTTAGGGGAGCTGTTTTTT,CASPQGGLGELFF
11,NA,TRBV18,NA,TRBJ2-2,TGTGCCAGCTCGCTTCTGGGGGAGCTGTTTTTT,CASSLLGELFF
17,NA,TRBV27,NA,TRBJ2-7,TGTGCCAGCAGTTTATGGGGGCAGGACCATTCTTTCTACGAGCAGTACTTC,CASSLWGQDHSFYEQYF
15,NA,TRBV5-6,TRBD1,TRBJ2-7,TGTGCCAGCAGTTATGAGGGGGCCGGCTCCTACGAGCAGTACTTC,CASSYEGAGSYEQYF
14,once,TRBV7-2,NA,TRBJ1-2,TGTGCCAGCAGCTGGGACACCTATAACTATGGCTACACCTTC,CASSWDTYNYGYTF
16,NA,TRBV9,NA,TRBJ1-2,TGTGCCAGCAGGGAGGAAAAGGAAGGGGTGGGTTCTGGCTACACCTTC,CASREEKEGVGSGYTF
11,NA,TRBV6-5,NA,TRBJ2-1,TGTGCCAGCAGTTCCCCTAATGAGCAGTTCTTC,CASSSPNEQFF
13,NA,TRBV7-6,TRBD2,TRBJ2-7,TGTGCCAGCAGCTTGACGACTAGCCGCGAGCAGTACTTC,CASSLTTSREQYF
14,NA,TRBV5-1,NA,TRBJ2-5,TGCGCCAGCAGGGAGGGACGGTGGGAGGAGACCCAGTACTTC,CASREGRWEETQYF
16,NA,TRBV27,NA,TRBJ2-2,TGTGCCAGCATCCCCTCCGGGGGAGAGTGGACCGGGGAGCTGTTTTTT,CASIPSGGEWTGELFF
15,NA,TRBV5-1,NA,TRBJ1-6,TGCGCCAGCAGCGAGAGGGGAGAGTATAATTCACCCCTCCACTTT,CASSERGEYNSPLHF
14,NA,TRBV6-5,NA,TRBJ1-2,TGTGCCAGCAGTTACTCAGGGAGCCACTATGGCTACACCTTC,CASSYSGSHYGYTF
15,once,TRBV7-2,NA,TRBJ1-5,TGTGCCAGCAGCTTAGAAGGGAGTGTCAATCAGCCCCAGCATTTT,CASSLEGSVNQPQHF
13,NA,TRBV7-9,NA,TRBJ2-5,TGTGCCAGCAGCTTCAGGGGACGGGAGACCCAGTACTTC,CASSFRGRETQYF
15,NA,TRBV6-6,NA,TRBJ2-2,TGTGCCAGCAGCTCGGGACTTTCTAACACCGGGGAGCTGTTTTTT,CASSSGLSNTGELFF
14,NA,TRBV18,NA,TRBJ1-4,TGTGCCAGCCGGGAGGGTGCAACTAATGAAAAACTGTTTTTT,CASREGATNEKLFF
12,NA,TRBV30,NA,TRBJ1-2,TGTGCCTGGACCCGGGGGTCCTATGGCTACACCTTC,CAWTRGSYGYTF
13,NA,TRBV7-9,NA,TRBJ1-5,TGTGCCAGCAGCTTACCTCCGGATCAGCCCCAGCATTTT,CASSLPPDQPQHF
15,once,TRBV13,TRBD2,TRBJ2-7,TGTGCCAGCAGCTTAGAGGGCGGGAGCTCCTACGAGCAGTACTTC,CASSLEGGSSYEQYF
13,NA,TRBV14,NA,TRBJ2-7,TGTGCCAGCAGCCCTTCGGGAGCCTACGAGCAGTACTTC,CASSPSGAYEQYF
14,NA,TRBV9,NA,TRBJ2-7,TGTGCCAGCAGCGTAGGTTACAGGGACTACGAGCAGTACTTC,CASSVGYRDYEQYF
17,NA,TRBV25-1,NA,TRBJ1-6,TGTGCCTCCAAAGATGGCCAGCCCTTCTCCTATAATTCACCCCTCCACTTT,CASKDGQPFSYNSPLHF
14,NA,TRBV6-6,NA,TRBJ2-4,TGTGCCAGCAGTTATACCGGGACTTCAGAGATTCAGTACTTC,CASSYTGTSEIQYF
15,NA,TRBV9,NA,TRBJ2-3,TGTGCCAGCAGCGTAGAGATTACACCCACAGATACGCAGTATTTT,CASSVEITPTDTQYF
17,once,TRBV27,TRBD1,TRBJ1-4,TGTGCCAGCAGTTTCACAGGGGGTTACGCAACTAATGAAAAACTGTTTTTT,CASSFTGGYATNEKLFF
14,NA,TRBV6-5,NA,TRBJ1-5,TGTGCCGGAGCGTCGGAGTCTAACAATCAGCCCCAGCATTTT,CAGASESNNQPQHF
13,NA,TRBV7-7,NA,TRBJ2-7,TGTGCCAGCAGCTTCGGACAGAGCTACGAGCAGTACTTC,CASSFGQSYEQYF
15,NA,TRBV9,TRBD1,TRBJ1-4,TGTGCCAGCAGCGTAGGGGACAGGCCTAATGAAAAACTGTTTTTT,CASSVGDRPNEKLFF
14,NA,TRBV12-5,NA,TRBJ2-7,TGTGCTAGTGTAGGGGGAGGGTCGGCCTACGAGCAGTACTTC,CASVGGGSAYEQYF
18,NA,TRBV28,TRBD1,TRBJ1-4,TGTGCCAGCAGTTCGCCAAACTACAGGGGGACGCGGGGTGAAAAACTGTTTTTT,CASSSPNYRGTRGEKLFF
16,NA,TRBV19,TRBD1,TRBJ2-6,TGTGCCAGTACCGTGGGACAGGGGGCTGGGGCCAACGTCCTGACTTTC,CASTVGQGAGANVLTF
15,few,TRBV2,NA,TRBJ1-2,TGTGCCAGCAGTGACCCACTTCAAGGGGTCTATGGCTACACCTTC,CASSDPLQGVYGYTF
13,NA,TRBV5-1,NA,TRBJ2-3,TGCGCCAGCAGTCCCAGGCCCGGAGATACGCAGTATTTT,CASSPRPGDTQYF
13,NA,TRBV6-5,TRBD2,TRBJ2-1,TGTGCCAGCAGGCGGGGGGGCCACAATGAGCAGTTCTTC,CASRRGGHNEQFF
15,NA,TRBV6-5,NA,TRBJ1-2,TGTGCCAGCAGTTCCCCCCGGGGCAGCAACTATGGCTACACCTTC,CASSSPRGSNYGYTF
13,NA,TRBV30,TRBD1,TRBJ2-3,TGTGCCTCGGACAGGGGTAACACAGATACGCAGTATTTT,CASDRGNTDTQYF
16,once,TRBV4-2,NA,TRBJ2-5,TGTGCCAGCAGCCAAGCCTACTCTGGAGGTACCGAGACCCAGTACTTC,CASSQAYSGGTETQYF
13,many,TRBV6-1,TRBD2,TRBJ2-7,TGTGCCGGGACAATAGCGGGATCCTACGAGCAGTACTTC,CAGTIAGSYEQYF
15,once,TRBV27,NA,TRBJ1-6,TGTGCCAGCAGTGGAGAGGGTATTTGGAATTCACCCCTCCACTTT,CASSGEGIWNSPLHF